Below are 17 T cell receptor beta chains sequenced from a single sample in a study of shared clonotypes between healthy human individuals. The data were produced by immunoSEQ multiplex PCR, yet TCRdb's version contains in-frame clones alone and is incomplete. The profile shows a few million clones, 90% to 95% of them singletons. Sequencing was done on a sample of naive CD4+ T cells sorted from blood. Specified subset: CD45RA+ positively selected. These receptors all stem from a man between 18 and 29 years old in good health.

V usage is TRBV19 and J usage is TRBJ2-7, with TRBD1 matching 8 bases. Trimming at V came to 6 bases and at J to 4 bases, leaving 11 bases not matched to a gene. The CDR3 runs 15 residues. CDR1 and CDR2 from the germline V gene are LNHDA and SQIVND (reference sequence). CDR3 amino acids: CASSSPTGGKYEQYF. In nucleotides, the CDR3 is TGTGCCAGTAGCTCCCCCACAGGGGGGAAATACGAGCAGTACTTC.

This chain links TRBV6-1 with TRBJ1-3, with a weak D call TRBD1 (5 bases). Per germline, CDR1 MNHNS and CDR2 SASEGT. The CDR3 covers 15 residues. Trimming removed 3 bases at V and 0 bases at J, with 9 bases between. The CDR3: CASSDPGFSGNTIYF. The DNA of the CDR3 is TGTGCCAGCAGTGATCCAGGGTTCTCTGGAAACACCATATATTTT.

The CDR3 DNA follows: TGCGCCAGCAGCTTGGAGCCAGGGCGAGGGACCGGGGAGCTGTTTTTT. It is translated as CASSLEPGRGTGELFF. The chain is built from TRBV5-1 and TRBJ2-2; TRBD1 or TRBD2 may be the D gene (5 bases each). Looked up from germline, CDR1 is SGHRS and CDR2 is YFSETQ. This CDR3 has 16 residues. Trimming left V 0 bases short and J 5 bases short, with 14 bases between. The full variable domain, with the rest looked up from reference TRBV5-1 and TRBJ2-2, is KAGVTQTPRYLIKTRGQQVTLSCSPISGHRSVSWYQQTPGQGLQFLFEYFSETQRNKGNFPGRFSGRQFSNSRSEMNVSTLELGDSALYLCASSLEPGRGTGELFFGEGSRLTVL.

The chain is built from TRBV6-5 and TRBJ1-2; 7 positions agree with TRBD1. CDR1 MNHEY and CDR2 SVGAGI come from the germline V gene. V shed 5 bases and J 4 bases; nucleotides not matched to a gene: 7. The CDR3 is 14 residues long. CDR3: CASSTTGLSYGYTF. The CDR3 DNA sequence: TGTGCCAGCAGTACGACAGGGTTGAGCTATGGCTACACCTTC.

The chain combines TRBV7-6 with TRBJ2-5; D is possibly TRBD1 (7 bases). V shed 2 bases and J shed 2 bases, with 15 bases lying between them. The CDR3 loop spans 16 amino acids. Looked up from germline, CDR1 is SGHVS and CDR2 is FNYEAQ. The CDR3 protein is CASSLRGRGAQETQYF. DNA of the CDR3: TGTGCCAGCAGCTTAAGGGGGCGCGGGGCTCAAGAGACCCAGTACTTC. The full variable domain, in which reference TRBV7-6 and TRBJ2-5 provide the parts outside the CDR3, is GAGVSQSPRYKVTKRGQDVALRCDPISGHVSLYWYRQALGQGPEFLTYFNYEAQQDKSGLPNDRFSAERPEGSISTLTIQRTEQRDSAMYRCASSLRGRGAQETQYFGPGTRLLVL.

This sequence joins TRBV13 and TRBJ2-1; perhaps TRBD2 as D (5 bases). The length of the CDR3 is 15 residues. Germline loops: CDR1 PRHDT, CDR2 FYEKMQ (reference sequence). Trimming took 7 bases from V and 6 from J, leaving 19 bases between them. CDR3 nucleotide sequence: TGTGCCAGCACAGCGGCTAGTCGGTTGAGCAATGAGCAGTTCTTC. This sequence encodes CASTAASRLSNEQFF. The complete variable domain, with remaining parts taken from reference TRBV13 and TRBJ2-1, reads AAGVIQSPRHLIKEKRETATLKCYPIPRHDTVYWYQQGPGQDPQFLISFYEKMQSDKGSIPDRFSAQQFSDYHSELNMSSLELGDSALYFCASTAASRLSNEQFFGPGTRLTVL.

The V and J genes are TRBV5-4 and TRBJ1-2, with D possibly being TRBD1 (6 bases). Germline V lookup: CDR1 SGHNT, CDR2 YYREEE (reference sequence). V lost 4 bases and J lost 4, with 14 bases in between. This CDR3 is 14 amino acids long. The CDR3 DNA reads TGTGCCAGCAGCCCCATAGACAGGCTCTATGGCTACACCTTC. Protein: CASSPIDRLYGYTF.

The CDR3 sequence is CASSESGVSDGYTF. As DNA, the CDR3 is TGTGCCAGCAGTGAATCCGGGGTCAGCGATGGCTACACCTTC. The J gene is TRBJ1-2, the V gene TRBV2; D ambiguous. Germline V CDR1 and CDR2: SNHLY, FYNNEI. CDR3 length: 14 amino acids. V was trimmed by 2 bases and J by 6 bases, leaving 13 bases between them.

The chain is built from TRBV11-2 and TRBJ1-2; D remains unclear. Per germline, CDR1 SGHAT and CDR2 FQNNGV. The ends were cut back, 6 bases at V and 6 bases at J, with 8 bases in the middle. The CDR3 length is 11 residues. Here the CDR3 reads CASSPKNGYTF. CDR3 DNA sequence: TGTGCCAGCAGTCCGAAAAATGGCTACACCTTC.

The V gene is TRBV4-2, the J gene TRBJ2-2, with 7 positions matching TRBD2. CDR1 LGHNA and CDR2 YNFKEQ come from the germline V gene. The CDR3 runs to 16 residues. The trim removed 0 bases at V and 0 bases at J, leaving 1 base unmatched. The CDR3 nucleotides read TGTGCCAGCAGCCAAGATGCGGGGGCGAACACCGGGGAGCTGTTTTTT. Its translation is CASSQDAGANTGELFF.

V is TRBV5-1 and J is TRBJ2-2, with TRBD1 matching over 7 bases. This CDR3 contains 16 residues. Per the germline V gene, CDR1 is SGHRS and CDR2 is YFSETQ. The J segment lost 4 bases and the V segment lost 4 bases, leaving 10 bases of the junction unmatched. Here the CDR3 reads CASSTSSGQRTGELFF. Written as DNA, the CDR3 is TGCGCCAGCAGCACCTCCTCGGGACAGCGCACCGGGGAGCTGTTTTTT.

The chain uses TRBV6-1 and TRBJ1-4, with 11 bases fitting TRBD1. The CDR3 is 14 amino acids. V lost 8 bases, J lost 4 bases, and 3 bases stayed unmatched. Germline V gene sequence: CDR1 MNHNS, CDR2 SASEGT. The CDR3 loop reads CASGGTGGNEKLFF. CDR3 DNA sequence: TGTGCCAGCGGAGGGACAGGGGGTAATGAAAAACTGTTTTTT.

This clone occurred once. At the DNA level, this CDR3 is encoded by other sequences in the same sample as well. V is TRBV5-6 and J is TRBJ1-5; weak D call: TRBD1 (5 bases). The germline V gene encodes CDR1 SGHDT and CDR2 YYEEEE. This CDR3 has 13 amino acids. The V end was cut by 4 bases, the J end by 3 bases, with 8 bases between. The CDR3 spells CASSLGTNQPQHF. CDR3 DNA sequence: TGTGCCAGCAGCCTAGGGACCAATCAGCCCCAGCATTTT.

The chain recombines TRBV9 with TRBJ2-1, with a tentative D call TRBD2 (6 bases). This CDR3 has 17 amino acids. V was trimmed by 1 base and J by 5 bases, leaving 19 bases between them. Germline values: CDR1 SGDLS, CDR2 YYNGEE. CDR3 DNA: TGTGCCAGCAGCGTAACGTGGGAGGCGACCGATAACAATGAGCAGTTCTTC. Translating it yields CASSVTWEATDNNEQFF.

The chain employs TRBV7-2 and TRBJ2-6; D is undetermined. Germline-derived CDR1 and CDR2 are SGHTA and FQGNSA. The V end was cut by 2 bases, the J end by 0 bases, with 11 bases between. The CDR3 sequence is 17 residues long. CDR3 coding DNA: TGTGCCAGCAGCTTAAATCCCCGGACCTCTGGGGCCAACGTCCTGACTTTC. Its protein product is CASSLNPRTSGANVLTF.

A single count supports this clone. The genes are TRBV28 and TRBJ2-7; 10 bases are shared with TRBD2. CDR1 is MDHEN and CDR2 is SYDVKM in the germline V gene. V lost 8 bases, J lost 0 bases, and 4 bases stayed unmatched. This CDR3 has 14 amino acids. CDR3 loop: CASRPSGSSYEQYF. CDR3 coding DNA: TGTGCCAGCCGCCCTAGCGGGAGCTCCTACGAGCAGTACTTC.

This chain connects TRBV7-2 to TRBJ1-2, with TRBD1 identical over 8 bases. The V and J ends lost 4 bases and 4 bases, in that order; junction bases with no gene match: 5. Germline CDR1 and CDR2: SGHTA and FQGNSA. This CDR3 comprises 14 residues. For the CDR3, the DNA is TGTGCCAGCAGCTGGGACAGGTCCCGCTATGGCTACACCTTC. Protein: CASSWDRSRYGYTF.